The 11 T cell receptor beta chains listed next were all sequenced from one sample in a study of control samples from healthy donors and cancer patients. Sequenced by immunoSEQ multiplex PCR; TCRdb stores in-frame clones only, minus some. The sample holds around 150,000 clones, 85% to 90% seen once. The sample consisted of blood. The receptors derive from a man younger than 35 in good health.

The J gene is TRBJ1-6, the V gene TRBV18; no firm D call. V was trimmed by 3 bases and J by 7 bases, leaving 16 bases between them. The CDR3 has 16 residues. Looked up from germline, CDR1 is KGHSH and CDR2 is LQKENI. Here the CDR3 reads CASSPQPGVQNSPLHF. CDR3 nucleotides: TGTGCCAGCTCACCGCAGCCGGGAGTCCAGAATTCACCCCTCCACTTT.

This clone was observed once. CDR3 amino acids: CASRTEGASYNEQFF. DNA for the CDR3: TGTGCCAGCAGAACGGAAGGGGCCTCCTACAATGAGCAGTTCTTC. The V gene is TRBV28, the J gene TRBJ2-1, with a weak D call TRBD1 (5 bases). The germline V gene has CDR1 MDHEN and CDR2 SYDVKM. V was cut by 6 bases and J by 0 bases, with 12 bases left in between. This CDR3 is built from 15 residues.

The chain joins TRBV6-5 to TRBJ1-3; D call uncertain. Per germline, CDR1 MNHEY and CDR2 SVGAGI. The V gene lost 5 bases and the J gene lost 5 bases, with 13 bases spanning the gap. CDR3 length: 14 residues. CDR3 nucleotide sequence: TGTGCCAGCAGTCCTGGGATTATTCGAAACACCATATATTTT. This gives the protein CASSPGIIRNTIYF.

The rearrangement links TRBV5-6 to TRBJ1-2, with TRBD1 matching over 7 bases. V shed 4 bases and J 4 bases; nucleotides not matched to a gene: 4. CDR1 SGHDT and CDR2 YYEEEE come from the germline V gene. The CDR3 spans 13 residues. For the CDR3, the DNA is TGTGCCAGCAGCCCACAGGGGAGCTATGGCTACACCTTC. This translates into CASSPQGSYGYTF.

The chain combines TRBV28 with TRBJ1-5, with TRBD1 matching 7 bases. CDR1 MDHEN and CDR2 SYDVKM come from the germline V gene. CDR3 length equals 15 residues. The J segment lost 8 bases and the V segment lost 4 bases, leaving 11 bases of the junction unmatched. CDR3 sequence: CASSSHRGQVKPQHF. CDR3 sequence (DNA): TGTGCCAGCAGTTCCCACAGGGGACAAGTGAAGCCCCAGCATTTT. Together with reference TRBV28 and TRBJ1-5, the CDR3 gives the full variable domain: DVKVTQSSRYLVKRTGEKVFLECVQDMDHENMFWYRQDPGLGLRLIYFSYDVKMKEKGDIPEGYSVSREKKERFSLILESASTNQTSMYLCASSSHRGQVKPQHFGDGTRLSIL.

This sequence joins TRBV11-2 and TRBJ2-2, with D perhaps TRBD2 (5 bases). V gave up 5 bases and J gave up 5 bases, with 12 bases separating them. The CDR3 totals 14 residues. Germline CDR1 is SGHAT and CDR2 is FQNNGV. The CDR3 nucleotides read TGTGCCAGCAGCCCCATCGGACTGACCGGGGAGCTGTTTTTT. This encodes CASSPIGLTGELFF.

V usage is TRBV16 and J usage is TRBJ1-6; D uncertain. The V gene's germline CDR1 is KGHSY and CDR2 FQNENV. The CDR3 is 14 residues long. V gave up 3 bases and J gave up 6 bases, with 9 bases separating them. The CDR3 nucleotides read TGTGCCAGCAGCCACACAAGGACTAATTCACCCCTCCACTTT. Its protein product is CASSHTRTNSPLHF.

The V call is TRBV2, the J call TRBJ1-2; D possibly corresponds to TRBD1 (6 bases). The V and J ends lost 5 bases and 4 bases respectively, with 11 bases between them. This CDR3 is 13 amino acids long. Germline V lookup: CDR1 SNHLY, CDR2 FYNNEI. CDR3 sequence: CASSQQGSYGYTF. Here the CDR3 DNA reads TGTGCCAGCAGTCAACAGGGTTCCTATGGCTACACCTTC.

The chain has TRBV7-9 and TRBJ2-5; maybe TRBD2 (6 bases). Trimming took 5 bases from V and 3 from J, leaving 16 bases between them. This CDR3 has 15 amino acids. The germline V gene encodes CDR1 SEHNR and CDR2 FQNEAQ (reference sequence). The CDR3: CASSENRGAEETQYF. The DNA for the CDR3 is TGTGCCAGCAGCGAAAACCGCGGGGCTGAAGAGACCCAGTACTTC.

This rearrangement joins TRBV15 to TRBJ2-3; D tentatively reads TRBD1 or TRBD2 (5 bases each). The CDR3 sequence is 16 residues long. Germline V gene sequence: CDR1 LNHNV, CDR2 YYDKDF (reference sequence). Trimming stripped 0 bases from V and 0 bases from J, with 10 bases between. Written as DNA, the CDR3 is TGTGCCACCAGCAGAGAGACAGCGGATAGCACAGATACGCAGTATTTT. Protein: CATSRETADSTDTQYF.

The CDR3 nucleotides read TGTGCCAGTAGTAGCGGGGGCACAGATACGCAGTATTTT. This translates into CASSSGGTDTQYF. This chain joins TRBV19 and TRBJ2-3; a possible D gene is TRBD2 (6 bases). Between the trimmed V and J ends, which lost 4 bases and 1 base, there was a span of 6 bases. CDR3 size: 13 residues. Germline CDR1 reads LNHDA; CDR2 reads SQIVND (reference sequence).